Below are 18 T cell receptor beta chains sequenced from a single sample in a study of cytomegalovirus exposure and HLA in healthy donors. Use of 60 Vbeta and 13 Jbeta primers characterized the PCR. The protocol was immunoSEQ multiplex PCR, while the TCRdb copy is restricted to in-frame clones and leaves out a portion. The sample has under 250,000 clones, roughly 80% seen once. Specimen: PBMCs. These TCRs come from a man aged 45 to 65 in good health and CMV-seronegative.

The chain carries TRBV5-1 and TRBJ1-4; 10 bases align to TRBD1. Germline V gene data show CDR1 as SGHRS and CDR2 as YFSETQ. The junction had 3 bases not matched to a gene; V was cut back by 0 bases and J by 7 bases. The CDR3 is 15 amino acids. Here the CDR3 reads CASSLVWDRGEKLFF. CDR3 bases: TGCGCCAGCAGCTTGGTATGGGACAGGGGTGAAAAACTGTTTTTT.

There are a few counts of this clone. The rearrangement uses TRBV27 and TRBJ2-7; maybe TRBD2 (7 bases). Germline V CDR1 and CDR2: MNHEY, SMNVEV (reference sequence). V was trimmed by 2 bases and J by 2 bases, leaving 10 bases between them. CDR3 length: 14 amino acids. As DNA, the CDR3 is TGTGCCAGCAGTTTAACGGGGGGCCCCTACGAGCAGTACTTC. The encoded protein is CASSLTGGPYEQYF.

The rearrangement joins TRBV5-1 to TRBJ1-3, with D possibly being TRBD1 (6 bases). The CDR3 has 15 amino acids. V shed 5 bases and J shed 0 bases, with 12 bases lying between them. Germline V gives CDR1 SGHRS, CDR2 YFSETQ. The CDR3 sequence: CASSSGQTSGNTIYF. The CDR3 nucleotides read TGCGCCAGCAGTTCCGGACAGACCTCTGGAAACACCATATATTTT.

V is TRBV9 and J is TRBJ1-2; no reliable D call. The CDR3 consists of 15 residues. V was pared by 3 bases and J by 0 bases, with 12 bases between. CDR1 and CDR2 from the germline V gene are SGDLS and YYNGEE. CDR3 amino acids: CASSGAGNSNYGYTF. The CDR3 bases are TGTGCCAGCAGCGGAGCAGGAAACTCTAACTATGGCTACACCTTC.

The gene calls are TRBV27 and TRBJ2-5, with 7 bases matching TRBD2. The J call may be incorrect, as the DNA end agrees better with TRBJ2-7. The CDR3 is made up of 15 amino acids. Germline CDR1 MNHEY, CDR2 SMNVEV (reference sequence). The CDR3 sequence is CASSPLAAGVYEQYF. DNA of the CDR3: TGTGCCAGCAGTCCTCTAGCGGCGGGGGTTTACGAGCAGTACTTC.

V and J are TRBV15 and TRBJ1-6; TRBD1 aligns across 9 bases. Per the germline V gene, CDR1 is LNHNV and CDR2 is YYDKDF (reference sequence). With 3 bases clipped from V and 7 bases from J, the junction kept 4 bases outside the gene matches. The CDR3 loop spans 15 amino acids. In DNA form, the CDR3 reads TGTGCCACCAGCAGCCCCGGGACAGGGAATTCACCCCTCCACTTT. It encodes CATSSPGTGNSPLHF.

This clone was picked up one time. The chain joins TRBV18 to TRBJ2-3, with 10 bases identical to TRBD2. V was clipped by 6 bases and J by 0 bases; unmatched bases: 3. The CDR3 sequence is 15 residues long. In germline, CDR1 is KGHSH, CDR2 LQKENI. This CDR3 is CASSQAGGSTDTQYF. The CDR3 bases are TGTGCCAGCTCGCAAGCGGGAGGGAGCACAGATACGCAGTATTTT.

The rearrangement joins TRBV4-1 to TRBJ2-2; 7 bases agree with TRBD2. CDR3 length equals 17 residues. The germline gives CDR1 MGHRA, CDR2 YSYEKL. V shed 8 bases and J 1 base; nucleotides not matched to a gene: 13. The CDR3: CASFPRGTTQNTGELFF. The CDR3 nucleotides read TGCGCCAGCTTCCCCCGGGGGACTACCCAGAACACCGGGGAGCTGTTTTTT.

The chain recombines TRBV7-3 with TRBJ2-7; 8 positions match TRBD1. Germline-derived CDR1 and CDR2 are SGHTA and FQGTGA. This CDR3 has 13 residues. J lost 8 bases, V lost 3 bases, and 6 bases had no gene match. The chain's CDR3 is CASSFGQGSQQYF. The CDR3 DNA sequence: TGTGCCAGCAGCTTTGGACAGGGTAGCCAGCAGTACTTC.

The V gene is TRBV30, the J gene TRBJ2-5; 14 bases line up with TRBD2. With 0 bases clipped from V and 4 bases from J, the junction kept 4 bases outside the gene matches. The CDR3 is made up of 16 amino acids. In germline, CDR1 is GTSNPN, CDR2 SVGIG (reference sequence). This CDR3 reads CAWSVTSGRGRETQYF. The CDR3, as DNA: TGTGCCTGGAGTGTGACTAGCGGGAGGGGGAGAGAGACCCAGTACTTC.

The rearrangement joins TRBV28 to TRBJ2-7; a possible D gene is TRBD1 (5 bases). V dropped 7 bases and J dropped 4 bases, with 17 bases sitting between them. The CDR3 length is 14 residues. Germline assignment: CDR1 MDHEN and CDR2 SYDVKM. The CDR3 bases are TGTGCCAGCATTGAGGCGGCAGGGCCGTACGAGCAGTACTTC. Amino acid sequence: CASIEAAGPYEQYF.

This chain joins TRBV30 and TRBJ2-1, with 14 bases identical to TRBD2. Germline lookup yields CDR1 GTSNPN and CDR2 SVGIG (reference sequence). The CDR3 has 15 amino acids. Trimming cost V 4 bases and J 10 bases; bases outside gene matches: 9. The CDR3 nucleotides are TGTGCCTGGACCCCGGGACTAGCGGGAGAGGGGGAGCAGTTCTTC. This sequence encodes CAWTPGLAGEGEQFF.

The V gene is TRBV6-5, the J gene TRBJ1-1; the D gene is possibly TRBD1 (5 bases). With 3 bases removed from V and 6 bases from J, the gap between germline ends came to 11 bases. This CDR3 is 13 amino acids long. CDR1 and CDR2 (germline): MNHEY, SVGAGI. CDR3 residues: CASSYTDSSEAFF. The CDR3 DNA follows: TGTGCCAGCAGTTATACCGACAGCTCTGAAGCTTTCTTT.

This chain uses TRBV9 with TRBJ1-1, with 7 bases that match TRBD1. V dropped 3 bases and J dropped 1; count of bases not matched to a gene: 3. The germline V gene encodes CDR1 SGDLS and CDR2 YYNGEE. The CDR3 is 14 amino acids. DNA for the CDR3: TGTGCCAGCAGCGGACAGGGAGCGAACACTGAAGCTTTCTTT. Translating gives CASSGQGANTEAFF.

This chain joins TRBV10-1 and TRBJ2-1; 11 bases agree with TRBD2. The V segment lost 4 bases and the J segment 4 bases; nucleotides outside the gene matches: 12. The CDR3 extends over 18 amino acids. Germline CDR1 and CDR2: WNHNN and SYGVQD (reference sequence). The CDR3 is CASSGPTGTSGPYNEQFF. In nucleotides, the CDR3 is TGCGCCAGCAGTGGTCCTACCGGGACTAGCGGCCCTTACAATGAGCAGTTCTTC.

V usage is TRBV2 and J usage is TRBJ1-5; D ambiguous. CDR1 SNHLY and CDR2 FYNNEI come from the germline V gene. Trimming pared 4 bases from V and 1 base from J, leaving 5 bases between. The CDR3 sequence is 13 residues long. CDR3 sequence (DNA): TGTGCCAGCAGTGTCCAGAGCAATCAGCCCCAGCATTTT. This gives the protein CASSVQSNQPQHF. Together with reference TRBV2 and TRBJ1-5, the CDR3 gives the full variable domain: EPEVTQTPSHQVTQMGQEVILRCVPISNHLYFYWYRQILGQKVEFLVSFYNNEISEKSEIFDDQFSVERPDGSNFTLKIRSTKLEDSAMYFCASSVQSNQPQHFGDGTRLSIL.

CDR3 protein: CASSSPRGTYNEQFF. The CDR3, as DNA: TGTGCCAGCAGTTCCCCCCGGGGAACCTACAATGAGCAGTTCTTC. The chain uses TRBV28 and TRBJ2-1, with a possible D match to TRBD2 (5 bases). The germline CDR1 and CDR2 sequences are MDHEN and SYDVKM. The CDR3 contains 15 residues. Trimming took 4 bases from V and 2 from J, leaving 12 bases between them.

V and J are TRBV19 and TRBJ1-5; 9 bases line up with TRBD1. J gave up 0 bases and V 7 bases, and 10 bases lay outside the gene matches. CDR3 length: 17 amino acids. Germline CDR1 reads LNHDA; CDR2 reads SQIVND (reference sequence). CDR3 nucleotides: TGTGCCAGTAAAAGAGGACAGGGGACCGATAGCAATCAGCCCCAGCATTTT. Protein sequence: CASKRGQGTDSNQPQHF.